The rows below give T cell receptor beta chains drawn from one sample of a study of CD8 T cells in ankylosing spondylitis. TCRdb reprocessed the 5' RACE reads via MiXCR and lists one record per CDR3 protein. The repertoire holds almost 400,000 distinct CDR3 sequences, with around 24% as singletons. Sequenced: blood, either unsorted or a sorted T cell fraction (not recorded which). All receptors derive from a male donor with ankylosing spondylitis. Each CDR3 is given with its conserved first and last residue. The D gene is left open where the match is weak. Clone size is stated in some rows and not others, as once, few, many or a class when expanded.

j_gene	abundance	d_gene	v_gene	len	CDR3nt	CDR3aa
TRBJ2-2	NA	NA	TRBV5-1	16	TGCGCCAGCAGCTTGGTTACAGGGACGAACACCGGGGAGCTGTTTTTT	CASSLVTGTNTGELFF
TRBJ1-1	NA	NA	TRBV6-4	13	TGTGCCAGCAGTTTCACTCTGAACACTGAAGCTTTCTTT	CASSFTLNTEAFF
TRBJ1-5	NA	NA	TRBV12-5	14	TGTGCTAGTGTGGGGGTGGATCGCAATCAGCCCCAGCATTTT	CASVGVDRNQPQHF
TRBJ2-5	NA	TRBD2	TRBV20-1	15	TGCAGTGCTAGGTATCCGACTAGCGGGGACGGGGCCCAGTACTTC	CSARYPTSGDGAQYF
TRBJ2-3	NA	TRBD2	TRBV7-9	17	TGTGCCAGCAGCTCCCTGGGGCGGGAGCGAAGCACAGATACGCAGTATTTT	CASSSLGRERSTDTQYF
TRBJ1-1	NA	NA	TRBV6-5	16	TGTGCCAGCAGTTATGGAACTACAGGGACTAACACTGAAGCTTTCTTT	CASSYGTTGTNTEAFF
TRBJ1-1	NA	NA	TRBV6-1	12	TGTGCCAGCAGGGTGGAGTACACTGAAGCTTTCTTT	CASRVEYTEAFF
TRBJ1-2	NA	NA	TRBV5-1	12	TGCGCCAGCAGCTTGGCCACAGGTAGCTACACCTTC	CASSLATGSYTF
TRBJ1-1	few	NA	TRBV25-1	12	TGTGCCAGCAGTGAAAGGGGGTTTATAGCTTTCTTT	CASSERGFIAFF
TRBJ2-7	NA	NA	TRBV15	17	TGTGCCACCAGCAGAGATCCTCACGCGGGGGCAGTCTACGAGCAGTACTTC	CATSRDPHAGAVYEQYF
TRBJ1-1	NA	NA	TRBV6-5	14	TGTGCCAGCAGTTATCTCCAGGCGCACACTGAAGCTTTCTTT	CASSYLQAHTEAFF
TRBJ1-1	few	NA	TRBV7-9	14	TGTGCCAGCAGCTTCGGCGAGGGAATGGGTGAAGCTTTCTTT	CASSFGEGMGEAFF
TRBJ2-1	NA	NA	TRBV5-1	15	TGCGCCAGCAGCTTGGTCGCAGGGGCCTACAATGAGCAGTTCTTC	CASSLVAGAYNEQFF
TRBJ1-1	NA	NA	TRBV6-1	14	TGTGCCAGCAACAACAGGGACACTAAGGCTGAAGCTTTCTTT	CASNNRDTKAEAFF
TRBJ2-1	NA	NA	TRBV28	16	TGTGCCAGCAGCCCCGCGGGCGGGTGGTGGGACAATGAGCAGTTCTTC	CASSPAGGWWDNEQFF
TRBJ1-4	NA	NA	TRBV18	15	TGTGCCAGCTCACCAACGGCAGGCCATAATGAAAAACTGTTTTTT	CASSPTAGHNEKLFF
TRBJ1-2	NA	NA	TRBV30	11	TGTGCCTGGACCGACAACTATGGCTACACCTTC	CAWTDNYGYTF
TRBJ1-2	NA	NA	TRBV6-2/TRBV6-3	12	TGTGCCAGCAGGGGGACGGATTATGGCTACACCTTC	CASRGTDYGYTF
TRBJ2-1	few	TRBD2	TRBV12-3/TRBV12-4	15	TGTGCCAGCAGTTTACGGCGGGAGGGCGGAAATGAGCAGTTCTTC	CASSLRREGGNEQFF
TRBJ2-7	NA	NA	TRBV9	15	TGTGCCAGCAGCGTAGATCCCGGGGATCCCTACGAGCAGTACTTC	CASSVDPGDPYEQYF
TRBJ2-1	few	NA	TRBV28	15	TGTGCCAGCTTAGGGGGGCTAAGCTCCTACAATGAGCAGTTCTTC	CASLGGLSSYNEQFF
TRBJ2-1	NA	NA	TRBV11-2	15	TGTGCCAGCAGCTTACCCCCCGGGAACTACAATGAGCAGTTCTTC	CASSLPPGNYNEQFF
TRBJ2-3	few	NA	TRBV5-1	16	TGCGCCAGCAGCTTGGATGGGACCGAGGGGGCAGATACGCAGTATTTT	CASSLDGTEGADTQYF
TRBJ1-5	few	NA	TRBV20-1	16	TGCAGTGCTAGAGGCGGGGTGAGGGGGATAGGTCAGCCCCAGCATTTT	CSARGGVRGIGQPQHF
TRBJ2-2	NA	NA	TRBV2	15	TGTGCCAGCAGCATGACAGGGAGGGCCACCGGGGAGCTGTTTTTT	CASSMTGRATGELFF
TRBJ1-6	NA	NA	TRBV12-5	16	TGTGCTAGTGGACCCCCCACGGGTGAGGGGTATTCACCCCTCCACTTT	CASGPPTGEGYSPLHF
TRBJ1-1	NA	NA	TRBV7-9	12	TGTGCCAGCAGCTTAGAGGTAGGCCCAGCTTTCTTT	CASSLEVGPAFF
TRBJ2-4	few	NA	TRBV21-1	13	TGTGCCAGCAGCAAATCGGTCCCCCTAGCAAGGTTCTTC	CASSKSVPLARFF
TRBJ2-3	NA	NA	TRBV12-3/TRBV12-4	16	TGTGCCAGCAGTTTATTGCCCGGGGGATACACAGATACGCAGTATTTT	CASSLLPGGYTDTQYF
TRBJ2-5	many	NA	TRBV18	11	TGTGCCAGCTCCTCCCGGGAGACCCAGTACTTC	CASSSRETQYF
TRBJ1-5	few	NA	TRBV3-1	14	TGTGCCAGCAGCCAAGAAGGGGGGGTTCAGCCCCAGCATTTT	CASSQEGGVQPQHF
TRBJ2-5	NA	NA	TRBV7-2	15	TGTGCCAGCAGCTTATGGCAACCCGACCAAGAGACCCAGTACTTC	CASSLWQPDQETQYF
TRBJ2-5	NA	NA	TRBV20-1	16	TGCAGTGCTAGTGACATGGGGACATTTTGGGGAGAGACCCAGTACTTC	CSASDMGTFWGETQYF
TRBJ2-5	few	TRBD2	TRBV12-3/TRBV12-4	15	TGTGCCAGCAGAGGGACGGCTAGCGGCCAAGAGACCCAGTACTTC	CASRGTASGQETQYF
TRBJ2-4	NA	NA	TRBV2	14	TGTGCCAGCAGTGAGACGAGTGGCCAAAACATTCAGTACTTC	CASSETSGQNIQYF
TRBJ1-5	few	TRBD1	TRBV5-1	17	TGCGCCAGCAGCTTGGGGGGGACAGGGGGCGGCAATCAGCCCCAGCATTTT	CASSLGGTGGGNQPQHF
TRBJ2-7	once	TRBD1	TRBV20-1	13	TGCAGTGCTGGTTACAGGGGCGGCTACGAGCAGTACTTC	CSAGYRGGYEQYF
TRBJ2-2	few	NA	TRBV6-2/TRBV6-3	14	TGTGCCAGCAGTCCCCCCGGTATTGGACAGAAGCTGTTTTTT	CASSPPGIGQKLFF
TRBJ1-2	few	NA	TRBV6-1	16	TGTGCCAGCAGTGAAATTAGGGACCGCACCGGCTATGGCTACACCTTC	CASSEIRDRTGYGYTF
TRBJ2-3	many	NA	TRBV7-2	11	TGTGCCAGCAGCTTGGCCGATACGCAGTATTTT	CASSLADTQYF